This entry lists 21 T cell receptor beta chains sequenced from one sample in a study of blood T cell repertoires in COVID-19. The data were produced by immunoSEQ multiplex PCR, yet TCRdb's version contains in-frame clones alone and is incomplete. The top ten hold roughly 2.9% of the sample, which has some 290,000 clones, roughly 90% seen once. The sequenced material came from peripheral blood. The receptor set was obtained from a woman in her 30s with COVID-19, enrolled during active disease.

The J gene is TRBJ2-3, the V gene TRBV28; 14 positions agree with TRBD2. Germline-derived CDR1 and CDR2 are MDHEN and SYDVKM. V lost 4 bases and J lost 4; bases outside the gene matches: 7. The CDR3 spans 17 residues. The CDR3 bases are TGTGCCAGCAGTTCCCCGGGACTAGCGGGAGTTGCAGATACGCAGTATTTT. It encodes CASSSPGLAGVADTQYF. Full variable domain (remainder filled in from reference TRBV28 and TRBJ2-3): DVKVTQSSRYLVKRTGEKVFLECVQDMDHENMFWYRQDPGLGLRLIYFSYDVKMKEKGDIPEGYSVSREKKERFSLILESASTNQTSMYLCASSSPGLAGVADTQYFGPGTRLTVL.

Comments on this clone: The same CDR3 can be traced to other DNA sequences in this sample. This chain joins TRBV27 and TRBJ2-7; 7 nucleotides match TRBD1. V lost 2 bases, J lost 2 bases, and 3 bases stayed unmatched. From germline, CDR1 is MNHEY and CDR2 SMNVEV (reference sequence). This CDR3 has 14 residues. CDR3 residues: CASSLGQGAYEQYF. The CDR3 bases are TGTGCCAGCAGTTTAGGGCAGGGGGCCTACGAGCAGTACTTC.

This chain connects TRBV19 to TRBJ2-6; D possibly corresponds to TRBD1 (6 bases). The CDR3 totals 15 residues. The V and J ends lost 7 bases and 0 bases respectively, with 10 bases between them. Germline V gives CDR1 LNHDA, CDR2 SQIVND (reference sequence). Here the CDR3 DNA reads TGTGCCAGTACTAGACAGGTCTCTGGGGCCAACGTCCTGACTTTC. It is translated as CASTRQVSGANVLTF.

This clone was seen a handful of times. The rearrangement links TRBV14 to TRBJ2-1; possibly TRBD1 for D (7 bases). Germline CDR1 and CDR2: SGHDN and FVKESK. The CDR3 length is 14 residues. V was trimmed by 5 bases and J by 9 bases, leaving 17 bases between them. For the CDR3, the DNA is TGTGCCAGCAGCTTCGACAGGGCGGGAATTGAGCAGTTCTTC. Protein product: CASSFDRAGIEQFF.

The chain couples TRBV5-1 to TRBJ2-7; 7 bases are a match to TRBD2. The trim removed 0 bases at V and 2 bases at J, leaving 5 bases unmatched. CDR3 size: 15 residues. The V gene's germline CDR1 is SGHRS and CDR2 YFSETQ. The CDR3 spells CASSLDSGTTYEQYF. The CDR3 nucleotides are TGCGCCAGCAGCTTGGACAGCGGGACTACCTACGAGCAGTACTTC.

The chain uses TRBV5-4 and TRBJ2-1, with 11 nucleotides matching TRBD2. The V gene's germline CDR1 is SGHNT and CDR2 YYREEE (reference sequence). The CDR3 has 19 residues. V was clipped by 6 bases and J by 0 bases; unmatched bases: 14. The CDR3 here is CASIESGLADLSSYNEQFF. CDR3 nucleotide sequence: TGTGCCAGCATCGAATCGGGACTAGCGGACCTCAGCTCCTACAATGAGCAGTTCTTC.

The chain recombines TRBV7-3 with TRBJ2-3, with a weak D call TRBD2 (5 bases). Trimming pared 6 bases from V and 4 bases from J, leaving 17 bases between. The CDR3 runs to 15 residues. Germline values: CDR1 SGHTA, CDR2 FQGTGA. CDR3 DNA sequence: TGTGCCAGCAGTCTCACCGGGGTAACAGCAGATACGCAGTATTTT. This encodes CASSLTGVTADTQYF.

Worth noting for this clone: Other DNA sequences in the same sample also yield this CDR3. The V and J genes are TRBV29-1 and TRBJ2-5, with TRBD2 identical over 13 bases. Germline V gene lookup returns CDR1 SQVTM and CDR2 ANQGSEA. Trimming cost V 1 base and J 1 base; bases outside gene matches: 0. This CDR3 spans 15 amino acids. In DNA, the CDR3 is TGCAGCGTTGAAGGACTAGCGGGAGGCCAAGAGACCCAGTACTTC. Amino acids: CSVEGLAGGQETQYF. Combining the CDR3 with reference TRBV29-1 and TRBJ2-5 gives the whole variable domain SAVISQKPSRDICQRGTSLTIQCQVDSQVTMMFWYRQQPGQSLTLIATANQGSEATYESGFVIDKFPISRPNLTFSTLTVSNMSPEDSSIYLCSVEGLAGGQETQYFGPGTRLLVL.

J is TRBJ2-3 and V is TRBV2, with 10 bases identical to TRBD2. Trimming cost V 5 bases and J 3 bases; bases outside gene matches: 2. Germline assignment: CDR1 SNHLY and CDR2 FYNNEI. The CDR3 is made up of 14 amino acids. The CDR3 coding sequence is TGTGCCAGCAGTAGCGGGAGGGCAACAGATACGCAGTATTTT. Translation gives CASSSGRATDTQYF.

The chain carries TRBV5-1 and TRBJ1-2, with 7 bases that match TRBD1. Germline CDR1 is SGHRS and CDR2 is YFSETQ. CDR3 length: 15 residues. V was pared by 6 bases and J by 7 bases, with 15 bases of the junction left unmatched. CDR3 DNA: TGCGCCAGCATCGAGGAGGGGGCGCGAGGACGTGGCTACACCTTC. Protein: CASIEEGARGRGYTF.

J is TRBJ2-5 and V is TRBV2, with D hard to call. The CDR3 has 12 residues. V dropped 1 base and J dropped 4 bases, with 4 bases sitting between them. Germline-derived CDR1 and CDR2 are SNHLY and FYNNEI. The CDR3 region has the DNA TGTGCCAGCAGTGAAGGGCTAGAGACCCAGTACTTC. It is translated as CASSEGLETQYF.

This clone was seen a single time. This chain links TRBV7-2 with TRBJ2-3, with 13 bases fitting TRBD2. The CDR3 consists of 16 residues. The V gene end was trimmed by 5 bases and the J gene end by 2 bases; junction bases not matched to a gene: 4. Germline CDR1 SGHTA, CDR2 FQGNSA. The CDR3 here is CASSAGTSGVTDTQYF. Here the CDR3 DNA reads TGTGCCAGCAGCGCAGGGACTAGCGGGGTCACAGATACGCAGTATTTT.

As concerns this clone: At one boundary the junction diverges from the germline segment, which might be a read error. The rearrangement uses TRBV12-3 or TRBV12-4 and TRBJ2-3, with D unresolved. This CDR3 region has 13 residues. The CDR3 is CASTTYSRDTQYF. CDR3 sequence (DNA): TGTGCCAGCACTACGTATAGCAGAGATACGCAGTATTTT.

This clone was observed once. V usage is TRBV28 and J usage is TRBJ1-5; TRBD1 matches at 8 bases. Losses at the gene ends were 1 base for V and 6 bases for J; bases not matched to a gene: 5. In germline, CDR1 is MDHEN, CDR2 SYDVKM. This CDR3 has 15 residues. The CDR3 spells CASSLSGQGGQPQHF. CDR3 in DNA: TGTGCCAGCAGTTTATCAGGACAGGGAGGTCAGCCCCAGCATTTT.

This chain uses TRBV21-1 with TRBJ2-2; the table names TRBD2, a call not compared with the DNA. TRBV21-1 is flagged as a pseudogene. This CDR3 has 17 residues. Here the CDR3 reads CASSKVFPGSNTGELFF. DNA of the CDR3: TGTGCCAGCAGCAAAGTTTTCCCGGGGTCGAACACCGGGGAGCTGTTTTTT.

J is TRBJ2-7 and V is TRBV30, with 7 bases matching TRBD1. The CDR3 is 13 residues long. Germline values: CDR1 GTSNPN, CDR2 SVGIG (reference sequence). The V gene end was trimmed by 5 bases and the J gene end by 1 base; junction bases not matched to a gene: 5. CDR3 nucleotide sequence: TGTGCCTGGGCCCCGGGACAGTCCTACGAGCAGTACTTC. Translated, it gives CAWAPGQSYEQYF.

Concerning this clone itself: This specimen includes other DNA sequences encoding the same CDR3. The J gene is TRBJ1-3, the V gene TRBV5-1; D may be TRBD1 (6 bases). There are 15 residues in the CDR3. The germline gives CDR1 SGHRS, CDR2 YFSETQ. Between the trimmed V and J ends, which lost 4 bases and 0 bases, there was a span of 11 bases. This CDR3 reads CASSLTGSSGNTIYF. CDR3 bases: TGCGCCAGCAGCCTCACAGGGAGCTCTGGAAACACCATATATTTT.

V gene TRBV5-1 combines with J gene TRBJ1-2; a possible D gene is TRBD1 (5 bases). The germline V gene has CDR1 SGHRS and CDR2 YFSETQ. CDR3 length: 13 amino acids. The germline V and J ends were trimmed by 0 bases and 7 bases, with 10 bases remaining between them. The CDR3 bases are TGCGCCAGCAGCTTGGCAGGGTTAGGTGGCTACACCTTC. Its protein is CASSLAGLGGYTF.

This clone was seen once. The chain uses TRBV15 and TRBJ2-2; D gene unclear. CDR3 length: 14 residues. The germline V gene has CDR1 LNHNV and CDR2 YYDKDF (reference sequence). V was clipped by 1 base and J by 3 bases, with 6 bases between them. Here the CDR3 DNA reads TGTGCCACCAGCAGAGTACGGTACACCGGGGAGCTGTTTTTT. Amino acid sequence: CATSRVRYTGELFF.

Worth noting for this clone: This specimen includes other DNA sequences encoding the same CDR3. The rearrangement uses TRBV28 and TRBJ1-2, with 9 bases lining up with TRBD1. There are 14 residues in the CDR3. Germline V CDR1 and CDR2: MDHEN, SYDVKM. Trimming cost V 3 bases and J 4 bases; bases outside gene matches: 3. For the CDR3, the DNA is TGTGCCAGCAGTTTTGGACAGGGGAGCTATGGCTACACCTTC. Residues: CASSFGQGSYGYTF.

This clone was found a few times. The chain joins TRBV19 to TRBJ2-5, with a tentative D call TRBD2 (6 bases). CDR3 length: 14 amino acids. Per the germline V gene, CDR1 is LNHDA and CDR2 is SQIVND (reference sequence). Trimming left V 5 bases short and J 2 bases short, with 12 bases between. CDR3 nucleotide sequence: TGTGCCAGTAGTGTACGGGACTTACAAGAGACCCAGTACTTC. Amino acids: CASSVRDLQETQYF. Based on the CDR3 plus reference TRBV19 and TRBJ2-5, the full variable domain is DGGITQSPKYLFRKEGQNVTLSCEQNLNHDAMYWYRQDPGQGLRLIYYSQIVNDFQKGDIAEGYSVSREKKESFPLTVTSAQKNPTAFYLCASSVRDLQETQYFGPGTRLLVL.